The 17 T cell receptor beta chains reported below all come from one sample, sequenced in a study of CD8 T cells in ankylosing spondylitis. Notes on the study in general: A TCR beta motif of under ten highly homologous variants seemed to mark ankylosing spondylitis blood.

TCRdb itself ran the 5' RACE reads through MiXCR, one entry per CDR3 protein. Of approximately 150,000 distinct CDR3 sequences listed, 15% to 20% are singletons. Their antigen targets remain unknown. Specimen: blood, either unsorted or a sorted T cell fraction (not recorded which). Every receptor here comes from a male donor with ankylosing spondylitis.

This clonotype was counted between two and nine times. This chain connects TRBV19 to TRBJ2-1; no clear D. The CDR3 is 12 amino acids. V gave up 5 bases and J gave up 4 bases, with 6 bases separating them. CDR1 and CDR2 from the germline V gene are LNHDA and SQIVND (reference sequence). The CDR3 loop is CASSPPYNEQFF. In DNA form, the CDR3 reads TGTGCCAGTAGTCCCCCGTACAATGAGCAGTTCTTC.

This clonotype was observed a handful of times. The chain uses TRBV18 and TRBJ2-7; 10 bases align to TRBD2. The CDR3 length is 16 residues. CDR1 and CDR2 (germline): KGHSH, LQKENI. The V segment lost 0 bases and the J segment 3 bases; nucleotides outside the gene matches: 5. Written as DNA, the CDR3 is TGTGCCAGCTCACCACCTTCGACTAGCGGGTTCTACGAGCAGTACTTC. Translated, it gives CASSPPSTSGFYEQYF.

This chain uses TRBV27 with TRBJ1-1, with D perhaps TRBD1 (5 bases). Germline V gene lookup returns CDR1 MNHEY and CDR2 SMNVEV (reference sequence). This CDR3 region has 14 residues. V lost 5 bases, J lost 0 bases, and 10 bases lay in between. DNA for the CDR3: TGTGCCAGCAGTCCGGGGGGGATGAACACTGAAGCTTTCTTT. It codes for CASSPGGMNTEAFF.

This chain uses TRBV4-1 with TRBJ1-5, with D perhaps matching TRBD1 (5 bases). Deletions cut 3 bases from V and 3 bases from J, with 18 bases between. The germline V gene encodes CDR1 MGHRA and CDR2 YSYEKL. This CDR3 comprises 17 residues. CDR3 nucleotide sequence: TGCGCCAGCAGCCAGGAAAGAAGGGGTGGGTACAATCAGCCCCAGCATTTT. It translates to CASSQERRGGYNQPQHF.

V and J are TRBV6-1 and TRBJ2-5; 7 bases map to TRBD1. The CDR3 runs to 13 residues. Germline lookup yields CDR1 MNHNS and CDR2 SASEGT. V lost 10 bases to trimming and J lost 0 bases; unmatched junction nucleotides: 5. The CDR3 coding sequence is TGTGCCACCCAGGACAGGAACCAAGAGACCCAGTACTTC. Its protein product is CATQDRNQETQYF.

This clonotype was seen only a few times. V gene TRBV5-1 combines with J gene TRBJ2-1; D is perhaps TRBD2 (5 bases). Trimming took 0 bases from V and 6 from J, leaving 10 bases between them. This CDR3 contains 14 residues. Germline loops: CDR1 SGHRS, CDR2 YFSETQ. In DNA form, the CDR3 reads TGCGCCAGCAGCTTGGAGGGCGAGGGCAATGAGCAGTTCTTC. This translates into CASSLEGEGNEQFF.

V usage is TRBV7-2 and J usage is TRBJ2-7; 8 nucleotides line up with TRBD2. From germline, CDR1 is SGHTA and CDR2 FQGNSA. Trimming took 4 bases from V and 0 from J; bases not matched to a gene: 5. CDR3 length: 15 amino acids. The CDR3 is CASSSGGSPSYEQYF. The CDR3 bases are TGTGCCAGCAGCTCGGGGGGGTCGCCCTCCTACGAGCAGTACTTC.

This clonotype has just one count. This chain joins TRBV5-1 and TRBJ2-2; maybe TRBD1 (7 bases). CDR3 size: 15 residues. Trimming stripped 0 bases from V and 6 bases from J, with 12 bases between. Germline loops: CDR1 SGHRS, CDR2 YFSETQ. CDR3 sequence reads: CASSLAGGLSGELFF. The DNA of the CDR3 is TGCGCCAGCAGCTTGGCAGGGGGGCTCTCCGGGGAGCTGTTTTTT. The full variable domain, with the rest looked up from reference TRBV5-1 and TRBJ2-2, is KAGVTQTPRYLIKTRGQQVTLSCSPISGHRSVSWYQQTPGQGLQFLFEYFSETQRNKGNFPGRFSGRQFSNSRSEMNVSTLELGDSALYLCASSLAGGLSGELFFGEGSRLTVL.

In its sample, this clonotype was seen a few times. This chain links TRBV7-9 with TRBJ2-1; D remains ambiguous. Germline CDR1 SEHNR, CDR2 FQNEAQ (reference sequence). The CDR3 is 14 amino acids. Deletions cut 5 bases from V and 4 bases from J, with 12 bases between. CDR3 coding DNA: TGTGCCAGCAGCCGTCGTTACTCGTACAATGAGCAGTTCTTC. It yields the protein CASSRRYSYNEQFF.

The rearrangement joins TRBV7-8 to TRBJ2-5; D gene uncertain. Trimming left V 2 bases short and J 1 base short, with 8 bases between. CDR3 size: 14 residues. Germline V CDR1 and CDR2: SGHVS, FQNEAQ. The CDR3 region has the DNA TGTGCCAGCAGCTTAAATTTAGTCCAAGAGACCCAGTACTTC. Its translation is CASSLNLVQETQYF.

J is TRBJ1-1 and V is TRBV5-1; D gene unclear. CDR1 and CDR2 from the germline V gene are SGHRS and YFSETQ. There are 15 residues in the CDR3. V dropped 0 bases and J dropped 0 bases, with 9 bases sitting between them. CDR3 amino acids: CASSLAYGLNTEAFF. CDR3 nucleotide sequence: TGCGCCAGCAGCTTGGCCTACGGATTGAACACTGAAGCTTTCTTT.

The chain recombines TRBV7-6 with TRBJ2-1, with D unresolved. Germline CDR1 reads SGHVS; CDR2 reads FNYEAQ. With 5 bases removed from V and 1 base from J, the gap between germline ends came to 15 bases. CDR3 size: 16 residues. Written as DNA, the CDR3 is TGTGCCAGCAGCGATGCCGGAGTGGGGTCCTACAATGAGCAGTTCTTC. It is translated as CASSDAGVGSYNEQFF.

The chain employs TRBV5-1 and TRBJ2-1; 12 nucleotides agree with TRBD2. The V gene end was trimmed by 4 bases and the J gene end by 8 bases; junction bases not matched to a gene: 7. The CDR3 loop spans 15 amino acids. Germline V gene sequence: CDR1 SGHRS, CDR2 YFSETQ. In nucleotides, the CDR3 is TGCGCCAGCAGCGCCCGGACTAGCGGGATCGATGAGCAGTTCTTC. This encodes CASSARTSGIDEQFF.

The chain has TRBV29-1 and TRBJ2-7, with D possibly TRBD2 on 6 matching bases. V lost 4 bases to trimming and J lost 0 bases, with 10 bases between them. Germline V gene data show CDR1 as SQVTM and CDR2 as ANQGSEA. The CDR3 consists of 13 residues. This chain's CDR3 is CSVGLGNSYEQYF. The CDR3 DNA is TGCAGCGTTGGACTAGGCAACTCCTACGAGCAGTACTTC.

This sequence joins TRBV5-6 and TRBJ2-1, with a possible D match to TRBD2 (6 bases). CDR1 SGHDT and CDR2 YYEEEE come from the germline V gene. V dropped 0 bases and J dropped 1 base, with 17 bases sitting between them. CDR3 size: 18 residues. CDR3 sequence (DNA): TGTGCCAGCAGCTTGGGGTTCCGAGGTAGCGGATCCTACAATGAGCAGTTCTTC. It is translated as CASSLGFRGSGSYNEQFF.

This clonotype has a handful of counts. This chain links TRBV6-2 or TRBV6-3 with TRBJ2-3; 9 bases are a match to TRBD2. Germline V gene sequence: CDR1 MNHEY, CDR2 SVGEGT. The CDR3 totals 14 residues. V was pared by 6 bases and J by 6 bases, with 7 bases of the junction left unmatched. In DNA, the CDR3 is TGTGCCAGCAGCCTCCTAGCGGGATGGGATACGCAGTATTTT. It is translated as CASSLLAGWDTQYF.

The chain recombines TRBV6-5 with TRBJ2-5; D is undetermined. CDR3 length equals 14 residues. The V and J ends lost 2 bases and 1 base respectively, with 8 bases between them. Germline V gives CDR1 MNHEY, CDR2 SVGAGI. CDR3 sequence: CASSYVLGQETQYF. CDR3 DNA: TGTGCCAGCAGTTACGTGCTCGGCCAAGAGACCCAGTACTTC.